The 28 T cell receptor beta chains in this list originate from one sample, sequenced in a study of low-dose radiotherapy and immunotherapy resistance in tumors. Alpha- and beta-chain coverage of first-strand cDNA came from TRAV- and TRBV-specific primers. The authors amplified TCRs for about 20 PCR cycles with a constant-region primer and a V-primer adapter. One entry per CDR3 protein, called by TCRdb with MiXCR from the reads. The sample yields approximately 11,000 distinct CDR3 sequences, about 60% seen once. The source of these receptors is a human donor with advanced metastatic prostate, ovarian, gallbladder or colorectal cancer (not recorded which). This table probably holds off-target reads from a library built for another chain.

The chain employs TRBV5-1 and TRBJ2-7; D ambiguous. Germline V gene data show CDR1 as SGHRS and CDR2 as YFSETQ. This CDR3 region has 15 residues. V lost 4 bases and J 2 bases, leaving 16 bases between the germline ends. CDR3 nucleotide sequence: TGCGCCAGCAGCGCAACCACCGGGCTCGCCTACGAGCAGTACTTC. It specifies CASSATTGLAYEQYF.

The chain couples TRBV20-1 to TRBJ2-1; D perhaps matches TRBD2 (5 bases). CDR3 size: 15 residues. The V and J ends lost 4 bases and 2 bases respectively, with 15 bases between them. Per the germline V gene, CDR1 is DFQATT and CDR2 is SNEGSKA (reference sequence). The DNA of the CDR3 is TGCAGTGCTATAGCCTTTGTGGGAGCCTACAATGAGCAGTTCTTC. It encodes CSAIAFVGAYNEQFF.

The rearrangement links TRBV5-4 to TRBJ2-6; a possible D gene is TRBD1 (6 bases). V was pared by 4 bases and J by 1 base, with 9 bases between. This CDR3 spans 15 amino acids. Germline-derived CDR1 and CDR2 are SGHNT and YYREEE (reference sequence). Here the CDR3 DNA reads TGTGCCAGCAGCCGACAGGCATCTGGGGCCAACGTCCTGACTTTC. Encoded protein: CASSRQASGANVLTF.

The chain couples TRBV6-2 or TRBV6-3 to TRBJ1-1; possible D gene TRBD1, 5 bases. Between the trimmed V and J ends, which lost 2 bases and 6 bases, there was a span of 13 bases. Germline V gene data show CDR1 as MNHEY and CDR2 as SVGEGT. CDR3 size: 14 residues. CDR3 sequence reads: CASSYTLRGAEAFF. The CDR3 coding sequence is TGTGCCAGCAGTTACACCCTTCGGGGGGCTGAAGCTTTCTTT.

The rearrangement joins TRBV5-5 to TRBJ2-2, with D perhaps TRBD2 (6 bases). V shed 4 bases and J shed 4 bases, with 17 bases lying between them. The CDR3 totals 16 residues. Germline values: CDR1 SGHKS, CDR2 YYEKEE (reference sequence). The CDR3 nucleotides read TGTGCCAGCAGCACAACTCCGGGACTTACCACCGGGGAGCTGTTTTTT. Protein sequence: CASSTTPGLTTGELFF.

The V and J genes are TRBV7-9 and TRBJ1-6; D gene uncertain. The CDR3 length is 16 residues. V lost 5 bases, J lost 3 bases, and 14 bases lay in between. Germline CDR1 SEHNR, CDR2 FQNEAQ (reference sequence). CDR3 sequence: CASSPTGNVYNSPLHF. As DNA, the CDR3 is TGTGCCAGCAGCCCTACCGGCAACGTCTATAATTCACCCCTCCACTTT.

This chain's CDR3 is CASRDGTSGSYEQFF. CDR3 sequence (DNA): TGCGCCAGCAGGGACGGGACTAGCGGGAGCTATGAGCAGTTCTTC. The V and J genes are TRBV5-1 and TRBJ2-1, with TRBD2 identical over 14 bases. CDR3 length equals 15 residues. The germline V gene encodes CDR1 SGHRS and CDR2 YFSETQ. J was trimmed by 8 bases and V by 5 bases; bases with no gene match: 6.

The V and J genes are TRBV7-9 and TRBJ2-1, with 12 positions matching TRBD2. The ends lost 1 base at V and 2 bases at J; junction bases unmatched: 0. CDR3 size: 16 residues. Germline values: CDR1 SEHNR, CDR2 FQNEAQ (reference sequence). The CDR3 DNA reads TGTGCCAGCAGCTTAGGGACTAGCGGGGCCTACAATGAGCAGTTCTTC. Translating gives CASSLGTSGAYNEQFF.

The chain employs TRBV9 and TRBJ2-5; D is uncertain. This CDR3 is built from 14 residues. V was cut by 1 base and J by 5 bases, with 12 bases left in between. Germline-derived CDR1 and CDR2 are SGDLS and YYNGEE. Here the CDR3 DNA reads TGTGCCAGCAGCGTATCAGCGCAGTTGGAGACCCAGTACTTC. Protein product: CASSVSAQLETQYF.

This chain joins TRBV20-1 and TRBJ1-1, with TRBD1 identical over 7 bases. This CDR3 region has 11 residues. V was pared by 5 bases and J by 6 bases, with 3 bases of the junction left unmatched. Per germline, CDR1 DFQATT and CDR2 SNEGSKA (reference sequence). The CDR3 region is CSARQGSEAFF. In nucleotides, the CDR3 is TGCAGTGCTCGACAGGGTTCTGAAGCTTTCTTT.

J is TRBJ2-7 and V is TRBV3-1; TRBD2 agrees at 10 bases. With V trimmed by 1 base and J by 3 bases, 3 bases remained unmatched. Per germline, CDR1 LGHDT and CDR2 YNNKEL (reference sequence). The CDR3 spans 15 residues. CDR3 region: CASSQATSGNYEQYF. The CDR3 nucleotides are TGTGCCAGCAGCCAAGCTACTAGCGGGAACTACGAGCAGTACTTC.

The chain couples TRBV6-6 to TRBJ2-1; TRBD2 might be the D (6 bases). The V gene lost 6 bases and the J gene lost 10 bases, with 13 bases spanning the gap. Germline V lookup: CDR1 MNHNY, CDR2 SVGAGI (reference sequence). The CDR3 covers 12 residues. Here the CDR3 reads CASRSRDSEQFF. DNA of the CDR3: TGTGCCAGCAGGTCTCGGGACTCCGAGCAGTTCTTC.

This chain links TRBV24-1 with TRBJ2-3; 9 nucleotides align to TRBD2. The V gene end was trimmed by 0 bases and the J gene end by 0 bases; junction bases not matched to a gene: 6. CDR1 is KGHDR, CDR2 SFDVKD, per germline. There are 18 residues in the CDR3. As DNA, the CDR3 is TGTGCCACCAGTGATTTGGGAGGACTAGCGACTAGCACAGATACGCAGTATTTT. Amino acids: CATSDLGGLATSTDTQYF.

In its sample, this clonotype was seen a few times. The J gene is TRBJ1-4, the V gene TRBV27; unclear D gene. Germline assignment: CDR1 MNHEY and CDR2 SMNVEV (reference sequence). Trimming shortened V by 4 bases and J by 4 bases, and 7 bases separated the two germline ends. This CDR3 region has 13 residues. CDR3: CASSSHRNEKLFF. The CDR3 coding sequence is TGTGCCAGCAGTTCTCACCGTAATGAAAAACTGTTTTTT.

The chain employs TRBV6-1 and TRBJ1-3; D unresolved. V gave up 4 bases and J gave up 0 bases, with 7 bases separating them. This CDR3 is 14 amino acids long. Germline V lookup: CDR1 MNHNS, CDR2 SASEGT. CDR3 protein: CASSVTGSGNTIYF. The CDR3 region has the DNA TGTGCCAGCAGTGTAACGGGCTCTGGAAACACCATATATTTT.

The chain carries TRBV18 and TRBJ2-3; D unclear. The V gene's germline CDR1 is KGHSH and CDR2 LQKENI. Trimming left V 3 bases short and J 1 base short, with 8 bases between. CDR3 length: 14 residues. As DNA, the CDR3 is TGTGCCAGCTCACCCCCGACTCGCACAGATACGCAGTATTTT. It specifies CASSPPTRTDTQYF.

This clonotype appeared once. The rearrangement uses TRBV6-8 and TRBJ2-1; TRBD2 agrees at 9 bases. CDR3 size: 17 residues. Germline CDR1 is MNHGY and CDR2 is SAAAGT. V trimming: 0 bases; J trimming: 7 bases; junction bases outside the gene matches: 10. DNA of the CDR3: TGTGCCAGCAGTTACTCACTAGGGACTAGCCGGAGGAATGAGCAGTTCTTC. Translation: CASSYSLGTSRRNEQFF.

There are a few counts of this clonotype. The gene calls are TRBV7-2 and TRBJ2-3; 10 nucleotides align to TRBD2. The ends lost 5 bases at V and 1 base at J; junction bases unmatched: 3. Germline V gene sequence: CDR1 SGHTA, CDR2 FQGNSA. The CDR3 extends over 15 amino acids. The CDR3 DNA reads as TGTGCCAGCAGCCCTCTAGCGGGGGGCACAGATACGCAGTATTTT. Translating gives CASSPLAGGTDTQYF.

This chain joins TRBV6-8 and TRBJ2-5; 7 nucleotides agree with TRBD2. The CDR3 consists of 16 residues. Germline loops: CDR1 MNHGY, CDR2 SAAAGT. J gave up 1 base and V 3 bases, and 8 bases lay outside the gene matches. CDR3 in DNA: TGTGCCAGCAGTTATTGGCGGAGCGGGGCCCAAGAGACCCAGTACTTC. It is translated as CASSYWRSGAQETQYF.

The chain employs TRBV29-1 and TRBJ2-2; no clear D gene. The ends were cut back, 4 bases at V and 6 bases at J, with 9 bases in the middle. Per germline, CDR1 SQVTM and CDR2 ANQGSEA. The CDR3 runs to 12 residues. CDR3 in amino acids: CSVGRLAGELFF. The CDR3 DNA reads TGCAGCGTTGGCCGGTTAGCCGGGGAGCTGTTTTTT.

The chain uses TRBV11-2 and TRBJ1-5; D might be TRBD1 (6 bases). The CDR3 is 15 residues long. Germline assignment: CDR1 SGHAT and CDR2 FQNNGV. Trimming shortened V by 1 base and J by 3 bases, and 10 bases separated the two germline ends. CDR3 amino acids: CASSLAGGPNQPQHF. CDR3 coding DNA: TGTGCCAGCAGCTTAGCCGGGGGGCCCAATCAGCCCCAGCATTTT.

The chain is built from TRBV20-1 and TRBJ2-3; 7 bases are shared with TRBD2. This CDR3 is 15 amino acids long. The germline V gene encodes CDR1 DFQATT and CDR2 SNEGSKA (reference sequence). Trimming at V came to 1 base and at J to 6 bases, leaving 10 bases not matched to a gene. CDR3 protein: CSARVRGLVGDTQYF. In DNA, the CDR3 is TGCAGTGCTAGAGTAAGAGGACTAGTTGGTGATACGCAGTATTTT.

The chain employs TRBV29-1 and TRBJ2-5; 7 nucleotides agree with TRBD1. Germline V CDR1 and CDR2: SQVTM, ANQGSEA. V shed 6 bases and J 5 bases; nucleotides not matched to a gene: 3. This CDR3 is 11 amino acids long. The CDR3 loop is CSVGTAETQYF. In DNA, the CDR3 is TGCAGCGTGGGGACAGCGGAGACCCAGTACTTC.

The gene calls are TRBV10-3 and TRBJ1-1, with D maybe TRBD1 (6 bases). CDR1 is ENHRY and CDR2 is SYGVKD in the germline V gene. The length of the CDR3 is 13 residues. Trimming shortened V by 9 bases and J by 3 bases, and 14 bases separated the two germline ends. This CDR3 is CAIAGRQDTEAFF. DNA for the CDR3: TGTGCCATAGCAGGTCGACAGGACACTGAAGCTTTCTTT.

In its sample, this clonotype was seen a few times. V and J are TRBV6-2 or TRBV6-3 and TRBJ2-7; the D call may be TRBD1 or TRBD2 (5 bases each). The length of the CDR3 is 13 residues. Trimming took 7 bases from V and 7 from J, leaving 17 bases between them. Germline CDR1 and CDR2: MNHEY and SVGEGT. CDR3 nucleotide sequence: TGTGCCAGCACCAGAGGGGAACTGCGGGAGCAGTACTTC. Translating it yields CASTRGELREQYF.

This chain links TRBV19 with TRBJ2-5; 8 nucleotides match TRBD2. Trimming took 9 bases from V and 4 from J; bases not matched to a gene: 10. The length of the CDR3 is 14 residues. CDR1 and CDR2 from the germline V gene are LNHDA and SQIVND (reference sequence). As DNA, the CDR3 is TGTGCCAGCCGACAGCGGGGGAATTTAGAGACCCAGTACTTC. Translated: CASRQRGNLETQYF.

This clonotype was seen only once. The V call is TRBV19, the J call TRBJ1-3; perhaps TRBD1 as D (5 bases). Germline CDR1 and CDR2: LNHDA and SQIVND (reference sequence). Trimming took 2 bases from V and 0 from J, leaving 8 bases between them. The CDR3 sequence is 15 residues long. This chain's CDR3 is CASSITGHSGNTIYF. The CDR3, as DNA: TGTGCCAGTAGTATAACAGGACACTCTGGAAACACCATATATTTT.

The gene calls are TRBV30 and TRBJ2-2, with D perhaps matching TRBD2 (5 bases). This CDR3 is built from 13 residues. Germline-derived CDR1 and CDR2 are GTSNPN and SVGIG (reference sequence). Trimming pared 5 bases from V and 3 bases from J, leaving 10 bases between. The CDR3 DNA reads as TGTGCCTGGCGAGGGCCGGACACCGGGGAGCTGTTTTTT. This gives the protein CAWRGPDTGELFF. Filled out from reference TRBV30 and TRBJ2-2, the complete variable domain reads SQTIHQWPATLVQPVGSPLSLECTVEGTSNPNLYWYRQAAGRGLQLLFYSVGIGQISSEVPQNLSASRPQDRQFILSSKKLLLSDSGFYLCAWRGPDTGELFFGEGSRLTVL.